Reported below is one T cell receptor beta chain. This sample was included in a study of blood T cell repertoires in COVID-19. As originally analysed: The assay estimated nucleated cells by amplifying reference gene primers. The protocol was immunoSEQ multiplex PCR, while the TCRdb copy is restricted to in-frame clones and leaves out a portion. From that table come the V and J calls and clone size; the DNA was used to work out D and trimming. The sample yields 250,000 to 400,000 clones, around 90% seen once. The V segment lost 5 bases and the J segment 10 bases; nucleotides outside the gene matches: 9. In germline, CDR1 is MDHEN, CDR2 SYDVKM. The CDR3 has 14 residues.

The rearrangement links TRBV28 to TRBJ2-1; 9 bases map to TRBD2. The sequenced sample consisted of peripheral blood. This clonotype was obtained from a woman in her twenties or thirties with COVID-19, enrolled during active disease. The CDR3 coding sequence is TGTGCCAGCAGTGCGGCGGGAGGGCAAGGAGAGCAGTTCTTC. This encodes CASSAAGGQGEQFF.